The 9 T cell receptor beta chains below were found in one sample sequenced in a study of early T cells in non-severe SARS-CoV-2 infection. TCRdb recomputed calls from the 5' RACE reads with MiXCR, one row per CDR3 protein. The data contain nearly 55,000 distinct CDR3 sequences, around 8% of them seen just once; the ten biggest clones take up 10% to 13%. Sample: whole blood, taken at baseline. These receptors all stem from an adult who was a healthcare worker with PCR-confirmed SARS-CoV-2 infection or an uninfected control (not recorded which).

The chain couples TRBV30 to TRBJ1-5, with D perhaps matching TRBD1 (5 bases). CDR1 and CDR2 from the germline V gene are GTSNPN and SVGIG (reference sequence). The CDR3 is 14 amino acids. Trimming removed 4 bases from V and 1 base from J, with 11 bases in between. The CDR3 protein is CAWTGQASNQPQHF. In DNA, the CDR3 is TGTGCCTGGACCGGACAAGCCAGCAATCAGCCCCAGCATTTT.

In its sample, this clonotype was seen many times. V gene TRBV28 combines with J gene TRBJ2-5; tentative D call: TRBD1 (6 bases). The CDR3 is made up of 15 amino acids. With 6 bases removed from V and 2 bases from J, the gap between germline ends came to 16 bases. Per germline, CDR1 MDHEN and CDR2 SYDVKM. CDR3 bases: TGTGCCAGCAGCCCCCGGGACACTTATCAAGAGACCCAGTACTTC. This encodes CASSPRDTYQETQYF. The variable domain in full, with the rest retrieved from reference TRBV28 and TRBJ2-5, is DVKVTQSSRYLVKRTGEKVFLECVQDMDHENMFWYRQDPGLGLRLIYFSYDVKMKEKGDIPEGYSVSREKKERFSLILESASTNQTSMYLCASSPRDTYQETQYFGPGTRLLVL.

This clonotype was recorded at least ten times. This chain connects TRBV12-3 or TRBV12-4 to TRBJ2-7, with a possible D match to TRBD1 (8 bases). The CDR3 is made up of 14 amino acids. Trimming left V 5 bases short and J 5 bases short, with 16 bases between. In nucleotides, the CDR3 is TGTGCCAGCAGTCTCCCGGGGGGACAGGACGAGCAGTACTTC. Translating it yields CASSLPGGQDEQYF.

In this sample, this clonotype turned up a few times. V usage is TRBV27 and J usage is TRBJ2-1; a possible D gene is TRBD2 (6 bases). Germline V gene data show CDR1 as MNHEY and CDR2 as SMNVEV (reference sequence). V lost 5 bases to trimming and J lost 0 bases, with 20 bases between them. This CDR3 contains 18 residues. CDR3 nucleotides: TGTGCCAGCAGTGATATGACCCGGCGGGACCTCTCCTACAATGAGCAGTTCTTC. It specifies CASSDMTRRDLSYNEQFF.

This clonotype has a handful of counts. The rearrangement joins TRBV28 to TRBJ2-6, with 12 bases lining up with TRBD2. CDR1 is MDHEN and CDR2 is SYDVKM in the germline V gene. The ends lost 4 bases at V and 0 bases at J; junction bases unmatched: 7. The CDR3 is 19 residues long. The CDR3 DNA reads TGTGCCAGCAGTTCACCGGGACTAGCGGGCCGCTCTGGGGCCAACGTCCTGACTTTC. Protein: CASSSPGLAGRSGANVLTF.

This clonotype was picked up many times. The chain employs TRBV20-1 and TRBJ2-3; 10 bases agree with TRBD2. CDR1 is DFQATT, CDR2 SNEGSKA, per germline (reference sequence). The V and J ends lost 3 bases and 2 bases, in that order; junction bases with no gene match: 11. CDR3 length equals 17 residues. The CDR3 nucleotides read TGCAGTGCTAGCGGACTAGCGGAGCCACTAACCACAGATACGCAGTATTTT. Translating gives CSASGLAEPLTTDTQYF.

There are a few counts of this clonotype. This chain joins TRBV10-2 and TRBJ2-5, with D unclear. The germline V gene encodes CDR1 WSHSY and CDR2 SAAADI. The ends were cut back, 5 bases at V and 5 bases at J, with 9 bases in the middle. The CDR3 sequence is 12 residues long. The CDR3 is CASSFRAETQYF. CDR3 DNA: TGCGCCAGCAGTTTCCGTGCTGAGACCCAGTACTTC.

This clonotype was observed many times. The chain has TRBV7-3 and TRBJ2-6; D is perhaps TRBD1 (6 bases). Germline CDR1 reads SGHTA; CDR2 reads FQGTGA. The CDR3 has 18 amino acids. V lost 1 base and J lost 2, with 15 bases in between. The CDR3 is CASSLRSGAGAGANVLTF. CDR3 nucleotides: TGTGCCAGCAGCTTAAGGTCCGGGGCAGGGGCTGGGGCCAACGTCCTGACTTTC.

This clonotype was seen at least ten times. The chain combines TRBV11-2 with TRBJ2-3; TRBD2 might be the D (5 bases). CDR1 and CDR2 from the germline V gene are SGHAT and FQNNGV. Trimming removed 3 bases from V and 2 bases from J, with 24 bases in between. The CDR3 covers 19 residues. The CDR3 DNA is TGTGCCAGCAGCTTTTGGGTCAGGCGGGCAAACCAAGACACAGATACGCAGTATTTT. Translated: CASSFWVRRANQDTDTQYF.